A selection of T cell receptor beta chains follows, all from one sample in a study of T cells in narcolepsy. Only in-frame clones appear in the TCRdb table, and some are missing; sequencing was by immunoSEQ multiplex PCR. The repertoire holds 30,000 to 40,000 clones, about four fifths seen once, with around 2% in the top ten. Sequencing input: memory (CD45RA-) CD4+ T cells from blood. The source is a human donor in good health. The CDR3 runs from the conserved cysteine through the conserved F or W. A D gene is named only where the DNA matches it firmly. The size field is filled for only some rows; it gives once, few, many or a size class.

TRBJ2-1,NA,TRBV9,NA,CATRGRGHHNEQFF,TGTGCCACCAGGGGACGGGGGCACCACAATGAGCAGTTCTTC
TRBJ1-2,NA,TRBV5-6,NA,CASSYGYTF,TGTGCCTCCAGTTATGGCTACACCTTC
TRBJ1-1,few,TRBV13,NA,CASSEQQGRREAFF,TGTGCCAGCAGCGAGCAACAGGGACGGAGGGAAGCTTTCTTT
TRBJ1-1,once,TRBV29-1,NA,CSVVGRTNTEAFF,TGCAGCGTTGTGGGTAGGACGAACACTGAAGCTTTCTTT
TRBJ2-1,NA,TRBV5-1,TRBD1,CASTDSGLSARGPYNEQFF,TGCGCCAGCACGGATTCCGGGCTCTCAGCCAGGGGGCCATACAATGAGCAGTTCTTC
TRBJ1-2,NA,TRBV30,NA,CAWSRDGEAFGYTF,TGTGCCTGGAGTCGGGACGGGGAGGCCTTTGGCTACACCTTC
TRBJ1-2,NA,TRBV5-1,TRBD1,CASRDDRASNYGYTF,TGCGCCAGCAGAGACGACAGGGCATCGAACTATGGCTACACCTTC
TRBJ1-1,once,TRBV29-1,TRBD1,CSVHPPDRGCLNTEAFF,TGCAGCGTCCACCCCCCGGACAGGGGATGCTTGAACACTGAAGCTTTCTTT
TRBJ1-1,NA,TRBV27,TRBD1,CASSYKTGIENTEAFF,TGTGCCAGCAGTTATAAGACAGGGATAGAGAACACTGAAGCTTTCTTT
TRBJ1-3,NA,TRBV13,NA,CASSLLTANSGNTIYF,TGTGCCAGCAGCTTACTCACAGCCAACTCTGGAAACACCATATATTTT
TRBJ2-1,NA,TRBV19,NA,CASSIGLAVERDEQFF,TGTGCCAGTAGTATAGGTTTAGCGGTCGAGAGGGATGAGCAGTTCTTC
TRBJ1-2,NA,TRBV18,TRBD1,CASSTPDRGRSGYTF,TGTGCCAGCTCAACCCCGGACAGGGGACGTTCGGGCTACACCTTC
TRBJ1-1,NA,TRBV2,NA,CASSVSLNTEAFF,TGTGCCAGCAGTGTGAGTTTGAACACTGAAGCTTTCTTT
TRBJ1-2,NA,TRBV30,NA,CAWSEPPGVGGYTF,TGTGCCTGGAGTGAGCCTCCAGGGGTGGGTGGCTACACCTTC
TRBJ1-5,once,TRBV27,NA,CASSSNGGDNQPQHF,TGTGCCAGCAGCTCAAACGGTGGGGACAATCAGCCCCAGCATTTT
TRBJ1-1,NA,TRBV6-1,NA,CASSPEKAFF,TGTGCCAGCAGCCCAGAGAAGGCTTTCTTT
TRBJ2-1,NA,TRBV6-6,NA,CASSYSRVYNEQFF,TGTGCCAGCAGTTACTCGCGGGTCTACAATGAGCAGTTCTTC
TRBJ1-2,NA,TRBV9,NA,CASSVDSNYGYTF,TGTGCCAGCAGCGTAGATTCTAACTATGGCTACACCTTC
TRBJ2-1,NA,TRBV19,NA,CASKTGASVGSDEQFF,TGTGCCAGTAAAACTGGCGCAAGTGTGGGTAGCGATGAGCAGTTCTTC
TRBJ1-4,NA,TRBV30,NA,CAWSGQDEKLFF,TGTGCCTGGAGTGGACAGGACGAAAAACTGTTTTTT
TRBJ1-2,NA,TRBV4-3,NA,CASSQEWGSYTF,TGCGCCAGCAGCCAAGAGTGGGGGAGCTACACCTTC
TRBJ2-7,NA,TRBV7-2,TRBD2,CASSLPGLAASSYEQYF,TGTGCCAGCAGCCTACCGGGACTAGCGGCCAGCTCCTACGAGCAGTACTTC
TRBJ2-7,NA,TRBV7-6,TRBD2,CASSPDLVGLAGFREQYF,TGTGCCAGCAGCCCTGACTTGGTGGGACTAGCGGGGTTCCGCGAGCAGTACTTC
TRBJ1-6,few,TRBV30,NA,CAWALGGYNSPLHF,TGTGCCTGGGCCCTTGGGGGGTACAATTCACCCCTCCACTTT
TRBJ1-1,NA,TRBV6-1,NA,CASSDPLVANTEAFF,TGTGCCAGCAGTGACCCCCTGGTTGCCAACACTGAAGCTTTCTTT
TRBJ1-1,NA,TRBV20-1,NA,CSGWTDTEAFF,TGCAGTGGTTGGACAGACACTGAAGCTTTCTTT
TRBJ1-2,NA,TRBV6-5,NA,CVAAGRDYGYTF,TGTGTCGCAGCGGGCAGGGACTATGGCTACACCTTC
TRBJ1-2,NA,TRBV2,NA,CASSESVSAGYGYTF,TGTGCCAGCAGTGAAAGCGTATCTGCCGGCTATGGCTACACCTTC
TRBJ1-5,NA,TRBV27,NA,CASSLSTGGNQPQHF,TGTGCCAGCAGTTTATCTACTGGGGGCAATCAGCCCCAGCATTTT
TRBJ2-5,NA,TRBV5-1,NA,CASSFQAGLQETQYF,TGCGCCAGCAGCTTCCAGGCGGGTCTACAAGAGACCCAGTACTTC
TRBJ2-3,NA,TRBV5-1,NA,CASSLSPMGGGTDTQYF,TGCGCCAGCAGCTTGTCCCCAATGGGCGGGGGCACAGATACGCAGTATTTT
TRBJ1-1,NA,TRBV9,NA,CASSVAQGIGTEAFF,TGTGCCAGCAGCGTAGCCCAGGGAATAGGCACTGAAGCTTTCTTT
TRBJ2-5,NA,TRBV7-7,NA,CASSPLQRGGALGETQYF,TGTGCTAGCAGCCCCCTCCAAAGAGGGGGAGCCTTAGGAGAGACCCAGTACTTC
TRBJ1-6,NA,TRBV18,NA,CASSPPWGGRDSPLHF,TGTGCCAGCTCACCACCGTGGGGGGGGCGCGATTCACCCCTCCACTTT
TRBJ1-4,once,TRBV2,NA,CASLRGADEELFF,TGTGCCAGCCTTCGGGGGGCCGATGAAGAACTGTTTTTT
TRBJ2-7,NA,TRBV7-9,NA,CASSLGAGQGEQYF,TGTGCCAGCAGCCTGGGGGCAGGGCAAGGCGAGCAGTACTTC
TRBJ1-2,NA,TRBV10-3,NA,CAISEGGSDYGYTF,TGTGCCATCAGTGAGGGGGGTTCTGACTATGGCTACACCTTC
TRBJ2-5,NA,TRBV13,TRBD1,CASSRPGTGYQETQYF,TGTGCCAGCAGCCGACCCGGGACAGGGTACCAAGAGACCCAGTACTTC
TRBJ1-2,NA,TRBV5-4,TRBD1,CASSRGGGSSNYGYTF,TGTGCCAGCAGCAGAGGGGGCGGTTCGTCCAACTATGGCTACACCTTC
TRBJ2-1,NA,TRBV7-2,TRBD2,CASSFSGSGLDEQFF,TGTGCCAGCAGCTTCAGCGGGAGCGGTCTAGATGAGCAGTTCTTC
TRBJ2-3,once,TRBV2,NA,CASSTVGAASTDTQYF,TGTGCCAGCAGTACGGTCGGGGCGGCTAGCACAGATACGCAGTATTTT
TRBJ1-5,NA,TRBV6-5,NA,CASSYLGVNQPQHF,TGTGCCAGCAGTTACTTGGGGGTCAATCAGCCCCAGCATTTT
TRBJ1-2,once,TRBV5-6,NA,CASSPEAGHSNYGYTF,TGTGCCAGCAGCCCCGAGGCGGGACACTCAAACTATGGCTACACCTTC
TRBJ1-2,once,TRBV5-1,TRBD1,CASSPEPGTAAGYTF,TGCGCCAGCAGCCCGGAACCCGGGACAGCCGCTGGCTACACCTTC
TRBJ2-5,NA,TRBV13,NA,CASSLALGETQYF,TGTGCCAGCAGCTTAGCTCTAGGGGAGACCCAGTACTTC
TRBJ1-5,NA,TRBV7-8,TRBD1,CASSSTTGSWSNQPQHF,TGTGCCAGCAGCTCAACGACAGGGTCTTGGAGCAATCAGCCCCAGCATTTT
TRBJ2-7,NA,TRBV6-6,NA,CASTRDTWVSEQYF,TGTGCCAGCACCAGGGACACCTGGGTCTCCGAGCAGTACTTC
TRBJ2-1,NA,TRBV6-1,TRBD2,CASSTRLAASNEQFF,TGTGCCAGCAGTACCCGGCTAGCGGCCTCGAATGAGCAGTTCTTC
TRBJ2-1,NA,TRBV9,NA,CASSPGWTYNEQFF,TGTGCCAGCAGCCCTGGTTGGACCTACAATGAGCAGTTCTTC
TRBJ1-3,NA,TRBV5-6,NA,CASSFPQVSGNTIYF,TGTGCCAGCAGCTTCCCTCAGGTCTCTGGAAACACCATATATTTT